The entry below describes one T cell receptor beta chain. This clone was seen only once. Its antigen specificity is not known. No base-level quality is on record; no much larger clone is a single base apart. The CDR3 regions of human TCRbeta chains were analyzed by immunosequencing. Turning to the authors' computational methods: TCRs in the repertoires were matched against a reference library of SARS-CoV-2-specific TCRs that had been generated with the MIRA antigen-specificity platform. Breadth was defined as the fraction of unique TCRs that were SARS-CoV-2-associated, and depth was defined as the fraction of total T cells that were SARS-CoV-2-associated. Each spike-specific TCR was assigned to its reactive spike region and to a CD4 or CD8 class using the MIRA data. Log10-transformed breadth and depth values were compared by one-way ANOVA with Sidak's multiple comparisons tests. The table was pulled from immuneACCESS by TCRdb, which kept in-frame rearrangements only. Such tables lose some clones; where checked, under half of the loss comes from unresolved V genes, and the rest has no known cause. V, J and clone size are taken as reported in that table, and D and trimming were inferred from the DNA itself. The table for this sample lists 85,000 to 90,000 clones; about 89% of them were counted only once. The top ten constitute just under 5% of the sample.

The sample's time point, from its label and the paper: about 28 days (+/-7) after the second vaccine dose. AZD1222 recipients whose second dose came at about 4 weeks and those whose second dose came at about 12 weeks were combined into one group, since spike-specific TCR depth and breadth did not differ between the two schedules. The vaccinee samples were drawn from two UK trials, COV001 and COV002, one of which was a single-blind randomized controlled phase 2/3 trial testing AZD1222 (ChAdOx1 nCoV-19) in healthy adults. For TCRbeta chain sequencing, PBMC samples were collected from trial participants at day 0 and at day 28 after the second dose. The record originates from a study of T cell responses to AZD1222 COVID-19 vaccine (dated by TCRdb to the early 2020s). At the level of the whole study: A total of 233 trial participants underwent TCR sequencing, of whom roughly 210 received two doses of AZD1222 and about 26 received two doses of the MenACWY control vaccine. Trial participants were enrolled into age subgroups of 18-55, 56-69 and 70-plus years, which contained about 150, 27 and 61 TCR-sequenced participants, respectively.

The germline V gene encodes CDR1 SGHKS and CDR2 YYEKEE (reference sequence). CDR3 length: 17 amino acids, cysteine to phenylalanine. The CDR3 DNA has 51 bases and is translated from base 1. A distance of 13 bases separates the germline ends of V and J, which lose 1 base and 2 bases respectively. Study-level results and caveats: The vaccine-associated CD4 TCRs covered the entire spike protein, and the dominant responses fell in regions 160-218 and 743-854. Nearly half of unique spike-specific TCRs reportedly recognized epitopes outside regions mutated in the B.1.351 and B.1.1.7 variants. Most participants were white British and females outnumbered males, and the authors suggested that clonal diversity may have been underestimated. No day 14 peak-response samples were available, so repertoires were characterized only after the peak T cell response. In the small 56-69-year group, the increase in depth fell short of significance, most likely because of low power. Conclusions about previously exposed vaccinees are limited because only five to seven AZD1222 recipients were SARS-CoV-2 seropositive at baseline. After two AZD1222 doses, both the breadth and the depth of spike-specific TCRs were significantly higher than at day 0 and than in MenACWY recipients.

The clonotype comes from an adult who received the AZD1222 COVID-19 vaccine. The sample was peripheral blood, taken 28 days after the second AZD1222 dose. The chain couples TRBV5-5 to TRBJ2-6; possibly the D gene is TRBD2, per 6 matching bases. The sequenced DNA: TGTGCCAGCAGCTTGCTAGAGGGACTCACTGGGGCCAACGTCCTGACTTTC. Its translation reads: CASSLLEGLTGANVLTF.